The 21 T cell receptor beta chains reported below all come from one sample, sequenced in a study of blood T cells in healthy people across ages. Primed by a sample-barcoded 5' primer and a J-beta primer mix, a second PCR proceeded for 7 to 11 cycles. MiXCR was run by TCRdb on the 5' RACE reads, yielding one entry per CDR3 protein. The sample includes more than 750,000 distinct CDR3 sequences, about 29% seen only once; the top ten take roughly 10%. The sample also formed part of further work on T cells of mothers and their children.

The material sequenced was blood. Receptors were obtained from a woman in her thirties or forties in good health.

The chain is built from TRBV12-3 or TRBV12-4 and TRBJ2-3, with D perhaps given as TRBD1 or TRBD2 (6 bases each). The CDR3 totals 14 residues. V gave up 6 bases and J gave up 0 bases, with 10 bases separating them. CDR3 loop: CASRGGISTDTQYF. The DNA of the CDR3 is TGTGCCAGCAGGGGGGGCATTAGCACAGATACGCAGTATTTT.

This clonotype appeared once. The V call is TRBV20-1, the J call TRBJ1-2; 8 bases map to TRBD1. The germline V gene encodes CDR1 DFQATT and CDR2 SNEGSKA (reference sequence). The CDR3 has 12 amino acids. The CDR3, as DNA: TGCAGGGCTGAGGGACAGGCCTATGGCTACACCTTC. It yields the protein CRAEGQAYGYTF.

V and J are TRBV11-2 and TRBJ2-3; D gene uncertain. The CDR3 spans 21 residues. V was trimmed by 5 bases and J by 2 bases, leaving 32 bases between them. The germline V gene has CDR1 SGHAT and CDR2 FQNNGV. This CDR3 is CASSRFSHATTADPHTDTQYF. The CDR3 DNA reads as TGTGCCAGCAGCCGATTTTCCCACGCAACTACAGCCGATCCCCACACAGATACGCAGTATTTT.

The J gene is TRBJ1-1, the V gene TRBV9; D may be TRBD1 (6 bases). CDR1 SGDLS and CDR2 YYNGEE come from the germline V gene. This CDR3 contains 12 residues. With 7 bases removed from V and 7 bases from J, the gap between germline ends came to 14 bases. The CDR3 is CASGGTSFEAFF. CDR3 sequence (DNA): TGTGCCAGCGGGGGGACAAGTTTTGAAGCTTTCTTT.

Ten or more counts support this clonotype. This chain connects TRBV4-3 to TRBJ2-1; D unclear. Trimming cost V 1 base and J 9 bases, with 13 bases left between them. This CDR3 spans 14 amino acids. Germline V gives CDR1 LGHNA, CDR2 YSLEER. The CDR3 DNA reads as TGCGCCAGCAGCCAAGTCATCCCGGGCGGTGAGCAGTTCTTC. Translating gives CASSQVIPGGEQFF.

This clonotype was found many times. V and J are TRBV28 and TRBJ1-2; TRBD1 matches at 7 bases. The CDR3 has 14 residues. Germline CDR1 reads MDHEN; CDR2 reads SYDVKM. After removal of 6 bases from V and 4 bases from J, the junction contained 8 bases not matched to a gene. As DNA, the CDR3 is TGTGCCAGCAGCTCCGACAGGGTTGGCTATGGCTACACCTTC. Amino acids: CASSSDRVGYGYTF.

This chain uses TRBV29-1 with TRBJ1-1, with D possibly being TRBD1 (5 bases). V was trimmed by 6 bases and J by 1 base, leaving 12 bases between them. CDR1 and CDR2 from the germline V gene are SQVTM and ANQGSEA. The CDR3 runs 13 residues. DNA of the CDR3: TGCAGCGTGGGGGACGGAGCGAACACTGAAGCTTTCTTT. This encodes CSVGDGANTEAFF.

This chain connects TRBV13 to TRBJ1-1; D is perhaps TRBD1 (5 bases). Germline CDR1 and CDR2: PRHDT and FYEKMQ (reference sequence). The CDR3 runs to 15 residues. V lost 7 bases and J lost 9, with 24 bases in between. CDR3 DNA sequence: TGTGCCAGCACCGACGACGTGGGGGGACTTCGAAAAGCTTTCTTT. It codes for CASTDDVGGLRKAFF. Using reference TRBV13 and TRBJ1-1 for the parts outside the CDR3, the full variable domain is AAGVIQSPRHLIKEKRETATLKCYPIPRHDTVYWYQQGPGQDPQFLISFYEKMQSDKGSIPDRFSAQQFSDYHSELNMSSLELGDSALYFCASTDDVGGLRKAFFGQGTRLTVV.

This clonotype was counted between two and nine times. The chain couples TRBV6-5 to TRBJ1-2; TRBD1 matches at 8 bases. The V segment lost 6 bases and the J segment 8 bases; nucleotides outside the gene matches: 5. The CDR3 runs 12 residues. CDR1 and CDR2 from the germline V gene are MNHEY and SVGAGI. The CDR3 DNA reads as TGTGCCAGCAGGTCGACAGGGGACGGCTACACCTTC. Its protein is CASRSTGDGYTF.

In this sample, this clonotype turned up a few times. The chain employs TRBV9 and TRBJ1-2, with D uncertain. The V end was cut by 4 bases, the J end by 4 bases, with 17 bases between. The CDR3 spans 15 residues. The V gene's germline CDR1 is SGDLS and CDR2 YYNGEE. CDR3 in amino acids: CASSLRQAAIYGYTF. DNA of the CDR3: TGTGCCAGCAGCCTCCGGCAAGCAGCGATCTATGGCTACACCTTC. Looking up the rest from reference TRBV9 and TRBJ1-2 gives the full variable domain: DSGVTQTPKHLITATGQRVTLRCSPRSGDLSVYWYQQSLDQGLQFLIQYYNGEERAKGNILERFSAQQFPDLHSELNLSSLELGDSALYFCASSLRQAAIYGYTFGSGTRLTVV.

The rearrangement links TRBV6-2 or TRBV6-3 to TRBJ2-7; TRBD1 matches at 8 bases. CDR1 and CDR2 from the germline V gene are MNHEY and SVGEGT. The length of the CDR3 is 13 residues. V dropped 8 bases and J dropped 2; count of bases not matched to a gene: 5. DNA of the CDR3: TGTGCCAGCTCCCAGGGGGCAACCTACGAGCAGTACTTC. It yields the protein CASSQGATYEQYF.

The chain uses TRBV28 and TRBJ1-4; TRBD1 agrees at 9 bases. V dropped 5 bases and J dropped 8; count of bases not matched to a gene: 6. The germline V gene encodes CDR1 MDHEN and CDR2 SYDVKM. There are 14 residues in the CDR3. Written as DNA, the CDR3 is TGTGCCAGCAGTCTTACAGGGGGCTACGAAAAACTGTTTTTT. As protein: CASSLTGGYEKLFF.

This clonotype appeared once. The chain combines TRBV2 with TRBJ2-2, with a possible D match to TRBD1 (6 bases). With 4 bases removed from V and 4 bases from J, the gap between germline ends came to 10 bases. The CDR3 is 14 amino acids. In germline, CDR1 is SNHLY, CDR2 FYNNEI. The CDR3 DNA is TGTGCCAGCAGTGGGCAGGGGTTCACCGGGGAGCTGTTTTTT. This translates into CASSGQGFTGELFF.

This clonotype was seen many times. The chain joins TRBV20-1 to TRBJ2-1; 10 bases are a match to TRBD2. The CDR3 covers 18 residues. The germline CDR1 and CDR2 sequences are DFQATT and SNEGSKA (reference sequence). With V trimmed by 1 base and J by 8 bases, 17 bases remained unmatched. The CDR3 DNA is TGCAGTGCTAGAGCCCAGCGGGGGGGCGATCTAATTAGGGATGAGCAGTTCTTC. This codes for CSARAQRGGDLIRDEQFF.

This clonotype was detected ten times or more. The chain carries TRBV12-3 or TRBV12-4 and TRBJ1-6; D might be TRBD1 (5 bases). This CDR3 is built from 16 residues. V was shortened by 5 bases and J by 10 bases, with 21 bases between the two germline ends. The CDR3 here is CASSPQSGGSRSPLHF. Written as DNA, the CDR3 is TGTGCCAGCAGTCCCCAATCGGGGGGAAGTAGATCACCCCTCCACTTT.

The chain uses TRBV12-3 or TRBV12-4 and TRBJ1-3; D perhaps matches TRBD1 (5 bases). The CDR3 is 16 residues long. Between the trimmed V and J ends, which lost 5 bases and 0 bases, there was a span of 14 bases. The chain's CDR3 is CASSRRETSSGNTIYF. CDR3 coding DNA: TGTGCCAGCAGTCGCAGGGAAACGAGCTCTGGAAACACCATATATTTT.

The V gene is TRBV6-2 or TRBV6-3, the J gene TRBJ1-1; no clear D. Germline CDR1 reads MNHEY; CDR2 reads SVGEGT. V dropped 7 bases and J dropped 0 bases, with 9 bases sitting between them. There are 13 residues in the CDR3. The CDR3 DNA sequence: TGTGCCAGCATGTTTTTTATGAACACTGAAGCTTTCTTT. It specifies CASMFFMNTEAFF.

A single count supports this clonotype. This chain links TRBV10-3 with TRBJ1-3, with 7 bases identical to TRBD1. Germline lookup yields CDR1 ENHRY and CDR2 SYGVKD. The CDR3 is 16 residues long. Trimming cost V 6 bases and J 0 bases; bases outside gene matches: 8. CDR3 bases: TGTGCCATCAGCCGGACAGGCCCAGACTCTGGAAACACCATATATTTT. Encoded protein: CAISRTGPDSGNTIYF.

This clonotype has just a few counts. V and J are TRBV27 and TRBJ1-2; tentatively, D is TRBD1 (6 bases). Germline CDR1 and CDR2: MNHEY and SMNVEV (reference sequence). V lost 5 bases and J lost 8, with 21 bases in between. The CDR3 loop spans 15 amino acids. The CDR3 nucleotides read TGTGCCAGCAGTCCCCACAGGGAAATAAGAGTCGGCTACACCTTC. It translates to CASSPHREIRVGYTF.

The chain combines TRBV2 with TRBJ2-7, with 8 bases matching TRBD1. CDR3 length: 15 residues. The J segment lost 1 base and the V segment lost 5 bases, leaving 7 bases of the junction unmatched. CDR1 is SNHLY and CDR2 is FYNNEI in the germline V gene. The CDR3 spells CASSTGGIASYEQYF. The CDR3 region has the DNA TGTGCCAGCAGTACAGGGGGTATAGCGTCCTACGAGCAGTACTTC.

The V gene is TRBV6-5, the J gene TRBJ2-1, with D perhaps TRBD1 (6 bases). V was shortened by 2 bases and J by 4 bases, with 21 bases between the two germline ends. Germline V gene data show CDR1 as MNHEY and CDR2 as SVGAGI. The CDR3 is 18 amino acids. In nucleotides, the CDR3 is TGTGCCAGCAGTTACCCCCGGGACAACTTGGGCGCTTACAATGAGCAGTTCTTC. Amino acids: CASSYPRDNLGAYNEQFF.